This TCR beta chain originates from a study of tumor and adjacent non-tumor tissue in lung cancer. Comments on this clonotype: As yet, its antigen is unknown. One junction end does not reproduce the germline sequence, and a read error may be involved.

Looked up from germline, CDR1 is KGHDR and CDR2 is SFDVKD. This CDR3 spans 15 amino acids. RNA was extracted from bulk tissue without any cell sorting. The normal lung tissue was taken more than 3 cm from the tumor edge. Newly diagnosed lung cancer patients had thoracic surgery in China, August–November 2014, without prior chemotherapy. Study findings and constraints: Normal lung showed higher cumulative top 100 clone frequency than tumor. Patients with more diverse tumor TCRs had worse survival. TCR diversity was significantly greater in tumor than normal lung tissue.

The library came from three nested PCR rounds adapted from ARM-PCR protocols. MiXCR was run by TCRdb on the multiplex PCR reads, yielding one entry per CDR3 protein. The repertoire holds about 100,000 distinct CDR3 sequences, with about 60% as singletons. The sequenced sample consisted of distant non-tumor lung tissue. The rearrangement joins TRBV24-1 to TRBJ2-1; 7 bases map to TRBD2. The clonotype originates from a man between 25 and 39 years old with non-small cell lung cancer. CDR3 nucleotide sequence: TGTGCCACCGGTGACGGGGGGAAGTCCTACAATGAGCAGTTCTTC. It yields the protein CATGDGGKSYNEQFF.